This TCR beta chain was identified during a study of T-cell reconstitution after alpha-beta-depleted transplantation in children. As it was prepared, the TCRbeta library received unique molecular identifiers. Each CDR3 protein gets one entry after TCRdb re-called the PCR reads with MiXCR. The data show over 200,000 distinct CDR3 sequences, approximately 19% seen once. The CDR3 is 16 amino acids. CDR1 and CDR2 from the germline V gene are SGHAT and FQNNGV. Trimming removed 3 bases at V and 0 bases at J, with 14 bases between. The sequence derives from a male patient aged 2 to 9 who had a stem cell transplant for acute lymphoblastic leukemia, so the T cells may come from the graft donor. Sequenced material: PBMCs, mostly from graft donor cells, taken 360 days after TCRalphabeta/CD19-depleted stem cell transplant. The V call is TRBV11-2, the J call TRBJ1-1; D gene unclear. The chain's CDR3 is CASSLRAEPMNTEAFF. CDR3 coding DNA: TGTGCCAGCAGCTTGAGGGCGGAACCTATGAACACTGAAGCTTTCTTT.